This T cell receptor (beta chain) was captured by sequencing in a study of shared clonotypes between healthy human individuals. Whole-study findings and limits: Roughly 5% of naive CD4 clonotypes were common to a few donors.

Comment on this clone: Its specificity is not known. The same CDR3 is also encoded by other DNA sequences in this sample.

A CD45RA+ naive subset and a CD45RA-negative memory subset were split from CD4+ cells. The assay was run at deep level. Profiled with immunoSEQ multiplex PCR; TCRdb holds only in-frame clones, not every one. This sample yields a few million clones, of which 92% are seen a single time; around 0.38% belongs to the top ten. The ends were cut back, 4 bases at V and 1 base at J, with 10 bases in the middle. Germline loops: CDR1 SGHTA, CDR2 FQGNSA. The CDR3 spans 14 residues. The source material was naive CD4+ T cells from PBMCs. As to subset: CD45RA+ positively selected. The sequence was collected from a man aged 18-30 years in good health. Some clones in this sample may be carry-over from other donors' samples. The chain employs TRBV7-2 and TRBJ2-5; D perhaps matches TRBD2 (5 bases). The CDR3 DNA reads TGTGCCAGCAGCTCAACTAGGGCCCAAGAGACCCAGTACTTC. Translation: CASSSTRAQETQYF.